The sequence of this T cell receptor beta chain was determined in a study of long-term antiretroviral therapy in people with HIV. Broader study findings: Across all time points, the repertoire was dominated by clones that expanded before ART.

Per individual, the PBMC samples numbered at least one pre-ART and at least two post-ART. The assay used was immunoSEQ (version v3.0), run at survey level. In sequencing, about 40,000-55,000 T-cell genomes per sample were targeted. Only in-frame clones appear in the TCRdb table, and some are missing; sequencing was by immunoSEQ multiplex PCR. The repertoire holds 25,000 to 35,000 clones, with just over 85% as singletons. Of note for this clone: Its antigen is unknown.

This sequence was found in a woman younger than 45 with HIV. The sample in question was unsorted PBMCs, obtained 0.8 years after starting antiretroviral therapy.

The CDR3 spells CASSEGTSGGYEQYF. The CDR3 nucleotides read TGTGCCAGCAGTGAAGGGACTAGCGGGGGCTACGAGCAGTACTTC. This chain links TRBV6-1 with TRBJ2-7; 13 bases agree with TRBD2. Germline V lookup: CDR1 MNHNS, CDR2 SASEGT. CDR3 length: 15 amino acids. The V gene end was trimmed by 1 base and the J gene end by 3 bases; junction bases not matched to a gene: 0.